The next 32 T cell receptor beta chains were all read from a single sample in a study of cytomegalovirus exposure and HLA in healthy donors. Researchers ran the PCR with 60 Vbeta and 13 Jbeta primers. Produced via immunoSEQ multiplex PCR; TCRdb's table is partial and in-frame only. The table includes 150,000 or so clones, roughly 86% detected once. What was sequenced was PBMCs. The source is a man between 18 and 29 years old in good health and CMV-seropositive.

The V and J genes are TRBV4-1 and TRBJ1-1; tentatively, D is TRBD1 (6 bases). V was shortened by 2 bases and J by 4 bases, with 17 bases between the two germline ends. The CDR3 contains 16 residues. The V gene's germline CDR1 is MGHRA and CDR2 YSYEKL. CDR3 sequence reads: CASSQRGRGVGTEAFF. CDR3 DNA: TGCGCCAGCAGCCAACGGGGCAGGGGTGTTGGCACTGAAGCTTTCTTT.

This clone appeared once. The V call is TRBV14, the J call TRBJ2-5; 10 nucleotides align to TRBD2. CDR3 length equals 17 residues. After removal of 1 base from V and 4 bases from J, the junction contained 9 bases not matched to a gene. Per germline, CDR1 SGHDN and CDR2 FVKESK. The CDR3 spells CASSQVWASGRGETQYF. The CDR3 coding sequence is TGTGCCAGCAGCCAAGTTTGGGCTAGCGGGAGAGGAGAGACCCAGTACTTC.

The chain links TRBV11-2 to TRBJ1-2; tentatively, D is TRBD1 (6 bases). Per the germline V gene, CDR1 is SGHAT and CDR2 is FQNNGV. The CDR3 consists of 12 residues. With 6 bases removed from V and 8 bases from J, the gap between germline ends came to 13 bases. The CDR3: CASSQTGRGYTF. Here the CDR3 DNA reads TGTGCCAGCAGTCAGACAGGTCGGGGCTACACCTTC.

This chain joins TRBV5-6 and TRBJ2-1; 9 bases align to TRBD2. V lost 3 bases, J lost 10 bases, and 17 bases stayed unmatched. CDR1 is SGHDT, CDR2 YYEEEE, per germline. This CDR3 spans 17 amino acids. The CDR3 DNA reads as TGTGCCAGCAGCTCCACCACGCCTAGCGGGACGTACTGGGAGCAGTTCTTC. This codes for CASSSTTPSGTYWEQFF.

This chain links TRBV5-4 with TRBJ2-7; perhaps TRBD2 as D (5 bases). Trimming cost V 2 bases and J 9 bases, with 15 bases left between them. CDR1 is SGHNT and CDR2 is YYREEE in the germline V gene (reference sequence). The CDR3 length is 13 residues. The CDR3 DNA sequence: TGTGCCAGCAGCTTCGAGAGGGAAACGAGGCAGTACTTC. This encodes CASSFERETRQYF.

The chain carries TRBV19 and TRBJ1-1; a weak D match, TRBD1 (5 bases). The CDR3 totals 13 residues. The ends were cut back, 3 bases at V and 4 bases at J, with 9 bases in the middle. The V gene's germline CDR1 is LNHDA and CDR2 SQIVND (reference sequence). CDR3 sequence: CASSIPGGTEAFF. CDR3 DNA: TGTGCCAGTAGTATCCCGGGGGGCACTGAAGCTTTCTTT.

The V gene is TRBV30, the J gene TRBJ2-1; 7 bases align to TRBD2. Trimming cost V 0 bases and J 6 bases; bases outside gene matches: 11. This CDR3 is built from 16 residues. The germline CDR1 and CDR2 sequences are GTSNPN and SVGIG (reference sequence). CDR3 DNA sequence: TGTGCCTGGAGTGTATTGGGGCGGGAGACGATCAATGAGCAGTTCTTC. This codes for CAWSVLGRETINEQFF.

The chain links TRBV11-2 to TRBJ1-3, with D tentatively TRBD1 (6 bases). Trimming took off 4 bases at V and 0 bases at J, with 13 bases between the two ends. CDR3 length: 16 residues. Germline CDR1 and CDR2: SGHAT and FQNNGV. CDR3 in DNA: TGTGCCAGCAGCTCGGACAGATACTTCTCTGGAAACACCATATATTTT. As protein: CASSSDRYFSGNTIYF.

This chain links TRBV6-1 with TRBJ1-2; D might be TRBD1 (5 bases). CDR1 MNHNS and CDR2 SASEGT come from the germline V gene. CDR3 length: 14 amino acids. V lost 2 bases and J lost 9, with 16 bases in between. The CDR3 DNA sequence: TGTGCCAGCAGTGAAACCAGGGTTGGTGATCGCTACACCTTC. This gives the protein CASSETRVGDRYTF.

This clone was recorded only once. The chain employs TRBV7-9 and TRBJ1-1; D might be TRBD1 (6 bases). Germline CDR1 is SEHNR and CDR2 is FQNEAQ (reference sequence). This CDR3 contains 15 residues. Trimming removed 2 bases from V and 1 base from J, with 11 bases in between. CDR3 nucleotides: TGTGCCAGCAGCTTAAGTTACAGGGCGAACACTGAAGCTTTCTTT. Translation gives CASSLSYRANTEAFF.

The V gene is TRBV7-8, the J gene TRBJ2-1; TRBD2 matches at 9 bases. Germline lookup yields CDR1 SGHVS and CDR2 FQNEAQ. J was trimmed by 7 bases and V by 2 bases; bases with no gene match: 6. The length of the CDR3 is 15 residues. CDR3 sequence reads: CASSLKREVSNEQFF. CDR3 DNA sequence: TGTGCCAGCAGCTTAAAGCGGGAGGTCAGTAATGAGCAGTTCTTC.

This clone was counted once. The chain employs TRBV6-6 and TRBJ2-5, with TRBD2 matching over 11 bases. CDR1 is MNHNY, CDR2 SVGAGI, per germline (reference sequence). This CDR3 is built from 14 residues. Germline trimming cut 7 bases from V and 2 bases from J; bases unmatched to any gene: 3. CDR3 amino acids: CASKRTSGQETQYF. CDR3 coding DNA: TGTGCCAGCAAAAGGACTAGCGGGCAAGAGACCCAGTACTTC.

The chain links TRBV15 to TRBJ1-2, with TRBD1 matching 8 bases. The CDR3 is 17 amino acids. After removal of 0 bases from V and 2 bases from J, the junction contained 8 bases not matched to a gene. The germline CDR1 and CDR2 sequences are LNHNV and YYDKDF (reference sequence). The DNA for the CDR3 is TGTGCCACCAGCAGAGATGCTCTGGGACAGGAGAACTATGGCTACACCTTC. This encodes CATSRDALGQENYGYTF.

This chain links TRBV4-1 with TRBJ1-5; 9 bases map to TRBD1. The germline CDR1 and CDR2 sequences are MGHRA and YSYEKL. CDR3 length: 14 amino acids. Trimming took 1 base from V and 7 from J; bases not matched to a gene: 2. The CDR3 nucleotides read TGCGCCAGCAGCCAAGCGGGACAGGGACAGCCCCAGCATTTT. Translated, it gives CASSQAGQGQPQHF.

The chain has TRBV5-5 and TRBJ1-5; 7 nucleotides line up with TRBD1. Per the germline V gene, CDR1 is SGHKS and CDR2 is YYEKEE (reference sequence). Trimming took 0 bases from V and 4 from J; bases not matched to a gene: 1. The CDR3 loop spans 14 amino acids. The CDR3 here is CASSLDRGNQPQHF. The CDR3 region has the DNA TGTGCCAGCAGCTTGGACAGGGGAAATCAGCCCCAGCATTTT. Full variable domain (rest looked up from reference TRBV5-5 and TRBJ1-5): DAGVTQSPTHLIKTRGQQVTLRCSPISGHKSVSWYQQVLGQGPQFIFQYYEKEERGRGNFPDRFSARQFPNYSSELNVNALLLGDSALYLCASSLDRGNQPQHFGDGTRLSIL.

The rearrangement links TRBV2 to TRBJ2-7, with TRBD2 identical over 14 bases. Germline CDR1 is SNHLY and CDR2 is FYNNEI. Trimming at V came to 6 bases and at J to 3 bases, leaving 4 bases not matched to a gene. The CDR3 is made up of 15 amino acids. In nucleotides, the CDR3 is TGTGCCAGCAGATCGGGACTAGCGGGAGACTACGAGCAGTACTTC. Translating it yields CASRSGLAGDYEQYF. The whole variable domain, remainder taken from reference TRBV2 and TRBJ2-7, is EPEVTQTPSHQVTQMGQEVILRCVPISNHLYFYWYRQILGQKVEFLVSFYNNEISEKSEIFDDQFSVERPDGSNFTLKIRSTKLEDSAMYFCASRSGLAGDYEQYFGPGTRLTVT.

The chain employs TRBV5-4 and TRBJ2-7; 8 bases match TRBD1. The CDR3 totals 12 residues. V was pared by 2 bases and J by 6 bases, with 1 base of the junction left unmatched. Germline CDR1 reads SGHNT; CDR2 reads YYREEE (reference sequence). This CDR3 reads CASSFQGAEQYF. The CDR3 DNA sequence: TGTGCCAGCAGCTTTCAGGGGGCCGAGCAGTACTTC.

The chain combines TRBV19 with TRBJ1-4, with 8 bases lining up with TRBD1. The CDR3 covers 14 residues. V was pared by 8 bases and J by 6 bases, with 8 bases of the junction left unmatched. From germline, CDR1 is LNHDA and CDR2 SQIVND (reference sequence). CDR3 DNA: TGTGCCAGTGCTGGTTTGGGACAGGATGAAAAACTGTTTTTT. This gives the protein CASAGLGQDEKLFF.

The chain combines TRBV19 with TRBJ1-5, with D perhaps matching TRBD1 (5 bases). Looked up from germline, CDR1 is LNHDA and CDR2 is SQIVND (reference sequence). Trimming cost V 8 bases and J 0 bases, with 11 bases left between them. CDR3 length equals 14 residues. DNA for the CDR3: TGTGCCAGTGGGGACTCGTATAGCAATCAGCCCCAGCATTTT. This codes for CASGDSYSNQPQHF.

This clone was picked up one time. The CDR3: CASSLGQMNTEAFF. DNA for the CDR3: TGTGCCAGCAGCTTGGGACAGATGAACACTGAAGCTTTCTTT. The rearrangement joins TRBV5-4 to TRBJ1-1; TRBD1 might be the D (5 bases). Germline V gene lookup returns CDR1 SGHNT and CDR2 YYREEE (reference sequence). Trimming removed 0 bases at V and 0 bases at J, with 6 bases between. The CDR3 has 14 amino acids.

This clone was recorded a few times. The CDR3, as DNA: TGTGCCTGTATCTCGGGACAGGTTTTCACCGGGGAGCTGTTTTTT. Amino acids: CACISGQVFTGELFF. The chain joins TRBV30 to TRBJ2-2, with 8 positions matching TRBD1. Trimming removed 6 bases from V and 4 bases from J; junction bases left unmatched: 10. Germline CDR1 is GTSNPN and CDR2 is SVGIG (reference sequence). The CDR3 is made up of 15 amino acids.

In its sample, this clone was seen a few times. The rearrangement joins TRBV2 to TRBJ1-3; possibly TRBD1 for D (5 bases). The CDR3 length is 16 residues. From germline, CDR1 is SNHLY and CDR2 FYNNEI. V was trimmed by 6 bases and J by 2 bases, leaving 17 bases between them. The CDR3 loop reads CASSRDRRGTGNTIYF. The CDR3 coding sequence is TGTGCCAGCAGCCGCGATCGACGGGGGACTGGAAACACCATATATTTT. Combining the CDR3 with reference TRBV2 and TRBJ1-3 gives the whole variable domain EPEVTQTPSHQVTQMGQEVILRCVPISNHLYFYWYRQILGQKVEFLVSFYNNEISEKSEIFDDQFSVERPDGSNFTLKIRSTKLEDSAMYFCASSRDRRGTGNTIYFGEGSWLTVV.

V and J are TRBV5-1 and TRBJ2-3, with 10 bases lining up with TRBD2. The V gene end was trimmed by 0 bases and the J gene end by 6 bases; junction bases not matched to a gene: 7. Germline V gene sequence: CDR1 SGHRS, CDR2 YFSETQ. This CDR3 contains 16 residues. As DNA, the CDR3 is TGCGCCAGCAGCTTGGAAAATAGCGGGAGGAGTGATACGCAGTATTTT. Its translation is CASSLENSGRSDTQYF.

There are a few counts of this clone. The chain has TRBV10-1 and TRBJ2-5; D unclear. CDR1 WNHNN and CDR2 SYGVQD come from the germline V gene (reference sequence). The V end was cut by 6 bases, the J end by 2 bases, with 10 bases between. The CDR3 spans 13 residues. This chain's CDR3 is CASRSTDQETQYF. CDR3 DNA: TGCGCCAGCAGGTCGACTGATCAAGAGACCCAGTACTTC.

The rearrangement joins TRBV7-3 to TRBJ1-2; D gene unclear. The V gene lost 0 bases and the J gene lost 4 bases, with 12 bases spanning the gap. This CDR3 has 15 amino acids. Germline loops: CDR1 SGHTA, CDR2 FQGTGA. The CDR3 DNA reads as TGTGCCAGCAGCTTAACGGAGGGCCCCTCCTATGGCTACACCTTC. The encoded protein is CASSLTEGPSYGYTF.

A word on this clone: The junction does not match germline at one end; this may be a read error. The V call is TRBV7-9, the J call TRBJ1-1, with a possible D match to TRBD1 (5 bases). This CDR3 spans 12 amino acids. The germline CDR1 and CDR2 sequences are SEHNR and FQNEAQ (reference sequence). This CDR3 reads CSSSLGTKEAFF. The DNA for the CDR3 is TGTTCCAGCAGCCTGGGGACTAAAGAAGCTTTCTTT.

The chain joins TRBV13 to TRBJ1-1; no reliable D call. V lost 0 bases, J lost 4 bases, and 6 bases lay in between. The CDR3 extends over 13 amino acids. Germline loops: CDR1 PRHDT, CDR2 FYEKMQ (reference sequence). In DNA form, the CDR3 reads TGTGCCAGCAGCTTAGGGTCAGGCACTGAAGCTTTCTTT. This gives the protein CASSLGSGTEAFF.

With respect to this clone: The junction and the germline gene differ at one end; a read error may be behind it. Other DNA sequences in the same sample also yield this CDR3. Written as DNA, the CDR3 is TGTGCCTGGAGTCCGGGACAGGGGTACGCTGAAGCCTTCTTT. Its translation: CAWSPGQGYAEAFF. The chain links TRBV30 to TRBJ1-1; TRBD1 matches at 10 bases. Germline loops: CDR1 GTSNPN, CDR2 SVGIG (reference sequence). This CDR3 comprises 14 residues.

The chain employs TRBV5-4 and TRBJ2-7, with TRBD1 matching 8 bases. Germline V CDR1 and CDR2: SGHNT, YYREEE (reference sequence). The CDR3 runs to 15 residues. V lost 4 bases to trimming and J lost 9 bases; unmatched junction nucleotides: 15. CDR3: CASSPDREVSLGQYF. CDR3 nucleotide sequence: TGTGCCAGCAGCCCGGACAGGGAGGTGTCCCTCGGGCAGTACTTC.

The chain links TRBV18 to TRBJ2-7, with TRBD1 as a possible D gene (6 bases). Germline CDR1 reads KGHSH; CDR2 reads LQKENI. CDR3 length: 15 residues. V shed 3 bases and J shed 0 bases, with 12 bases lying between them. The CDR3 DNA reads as TGTGCCAGCTCACCTTGGACAGCGAGCTCCTACGAGCAGTACTTC. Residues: CASSPWTASSYEQYF.

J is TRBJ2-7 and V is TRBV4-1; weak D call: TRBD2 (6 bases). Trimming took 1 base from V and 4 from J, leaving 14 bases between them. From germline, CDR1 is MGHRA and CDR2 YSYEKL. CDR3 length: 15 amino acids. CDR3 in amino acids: CASSQGGGIYYEQYF. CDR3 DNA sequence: TGCGCCAGCAGCCAAGGTGGAGGGATCTATTACGAGCAGTACTTC.

Here the CDR3 reads CASSERGTLGGETQYF. The CDR3 nucleotides are TGCGCCAGCAGTGAGCGAGGGACCCTTGGGGGGGAGACCCAGTACTTC. The chain employs TRBV10-1 and TRBJ2-5; tentative D call: TRBD2 (6 bases). Trimming took off 2 bases at V and 5 bases at J, with 18 bases between the two ends. This CDR3 comprises 16 residues. Germline-derived CDR1 and CDR2 are WNHNN and SYGVQD (reference sequence).